This TCR beta chain comes out of a study of regulatory T cells in long-lasting Graves disease (dated by TCRdb to the early 2020s). About the study as a whole: Antithyroid drugs had been taken for less than 3 months by newly diagnosed Graves' disease patients. TCR sequencing covered about 13 persistent and 20 newly diagnosed Graves' disease patients, about 35 samples in total. The study was registered as a clinical trial and conducted in China. Persistent Graves' disease patients were compared with newly diagnosed Graves' disease patients by peripheral blood TCR sequencing and RNA sequencing. The paper as a whole reports these results and caveats: Sequencing and analysis were limited to the TCR beta chain. As a limitation, the authors acknowledged that the small sample size may reduce accuracy. Lower TCR Shannon entropy and fewer highly expanded clones were observed in persistent Graves' disease patients than in newly diagnosed patients, which suggested clonal expansion. Persistent disease showed preferential use of TRBV28, TRBJ1-2 and TRBJ2-5, whereas newly diagnosed disease favored TRBV20-1 and TRBJ2-1. Because the primary lesion, thyroid tissue, could not be accessed, the study looked at peripheral blood alone. Persistent patients shared more public clonotypes among themselves (over 2,500) than newly diagnosed patients did (approximately 970).

This clonotype was seen ten or more times. Which antigen it targets is not known. Per-base quality was not reported, and no clone a single base away is much larger than it. The time point label for this specimen denotes: newly diagnosed GD, antithyroid drugs for less than 3 months. For both TCR sequencing and RNA sequencing, RNA was extracted from PBMCs using TRIzol. Graves' disease was diagnosed according to American Thyroid Association guidelines. Patients were recruited from an endocrinology department in Xi'an, China. From each patient, 7.5 to 9.5 milliliters of peripheral blood was collected into an EDTA anticoagulant tube. Ficoll Paque Plus density gradient separation was used to isolate PBMCs, and no additional T cell sorting was done. RNA quality was checked with an Agilent 2100 Bioanalyzer and agarose gel, and concentration with a NanoDrop 2000. Library creation used multiplex PCR. Sequencing used an Illumina HiSeq 4000. iRepertoire HTBI primers and Arm-PCR amplification of CDR3 regions were used to construct TCR beta libraries. Before sequencing, the PCR products underwent gel purification. In the paper's pipeline: Gene usage analysis of CDR3 amino acid clonotypes used the approximately 62 TRBV and more than 13 TRBJ segments found across samples. Filtered high-quality paired reads were merged into contigs using COPE and FqMerger. BLAST was used to align contigs to the IMGT TRBV, TRBD and TRBJ reference genes, and CDR3 was defined following IMGT. Any clonotype with a frequency above 0.1% was counted as a highly expanded clone. Shannon entropy was used to measure repertoire diversity, and the Gini coefficient was used to measure V-J evenness. A clonotype found in more than one individual was treated as public. The public reads were run again by TCRdb, first through fastp at Q25 and then through MiXCR, and only productive beta chains were kept. All rows with the same CDR3 protein become a single entry with the most common DNA and genes. The authors' filters were not applied to this entry. In this sample the table shows about 430,000 distinct CDR3 sequences, about 15% of which occur a single time. Over 7.5% of the sample rests with the top ten.

The germline V gene gives CDR1 as MDHEN and CDR2 as SYDVKM. Here V drops 3 bases and J drops 4 bases, and the junction holds 4 bases not matched to any gene. The CDR3 numbers 15 residues from cysteine through phenylalanine. Just the 45-base CDR3 DNA is kept, in frame starting at base 1. The sample was also linked to a second study, of T cells in Graves' hyperthyroidism and ophthalmopathy. As the second publication notes: Stable Graves' hyperthyroidism was defined as the absence of progression to ophthalmopathy over 18 months of follow-up. Hyperthyroidism patients were newly diagnosed, had a disease duration of under 2 months, and were aged 18 to 65 years. Patients with uncontrolled infections, other autoimmune diseases, pregnancy or lactation were excluded. Clinical symptoms, serum thyroxine and TRAb, thyroid ultrasound, and orbital computed tomography formed the basis for the diagnoses. For the first round of RT-PCR on the TCR CDR3, the HTBI primer set was used together with the Qiagen OneStep RT-PCR kit. Blood samples also contained most of the expanded thyroid clonotypes (frequency above 0.001), which suggests that blood repertoires may reflect thyroid immune responses. Ophthalmopathy was separated from stable hyperthyroidism by a 13 V-J signature model, with over 85% sensitivity and roughly 81% specificity obtained in cross-validation and 80%/75% obtained in testing. During validation, the model predicted progression to ophthalmopathy a median of around 6 months ahead of onset, with approximately 70% sensitivity and less than 85% specificity. A discovery cohort of around 100 patients, fewer than 50 with Graves' ophthalmopathy and approximately 57 with stable Graves' hyperthyroidism, was used to find distinguishing TCR V-J signatures. An independent validation cohort of under 20 hyperthyroidism patients and approximately 16 patients who later progressed to ophthalmopathy tested prospective prediction of ophthalmopathy. The 95 to 100 discovery patients were randomly divided into training and test sets at a 7:3 ratio. Thyroid tissue and blood T-cell repertoires from about six Graves' hyperthyroidism patients were also compared in the study. Once sampling was done, hyperthyroidism patients were given methimazole at a starting dose of 30 mg daily, whereas ophthalmopathy patients were given high-dose intravenous methylprednisolone. Libraries were constructed in a second round of multiplex PCR, after which size selection and purification were performed. Sequencing of the libraries was done on an Illumina HiSeq2000 using paired-end 100 bp reads. SOAPnuke was used to process the raw data, removing reads that contained adapters or uncalled bases, had a mean Phred below 15, or lacked an exact match to the constant primer or identifier. COPE v1.2.5 was used to merge the high-quality paired reads, and each unique nucleotide sequence was defined as a clonotype. MiTCR v1.1 was used to align clonotypes to the IMGT TRBV, TRBD and TRBJ reference segments. The analysis included only V-J combinations with a frequency above 0.0001, which together covered 98% to 99.2% of the repertoires. A TCS score was defined as the ratio between F50 (clonal expansion) and ExV (chaos), using BLOSUM62-based TCRdist between CDR3 peptides within each V-J. Welch's t-statistics and random forest reduced approximately 520 V-J features to roughly 13, which were used in a naive Bayes classifier (R e1071). Sample size was not statistically predetermined, and blinding of investigators to group allocation was not performed. The paper describes TCR Vbeta CDR3 sequencing of fewer than 150 peripheral blood samples, made up of about 41 ophthalmopathy patients, 70 to 75 hyperthyroidism patients and 17 progressor patients.

The sequence was collected from a woman in her forties with Graves disease. Donor details come from another sample of the same person, matched by shared clones. Specimen: peripheral blood mononuclear cells (PBMCs), collected at new diagnosis, from a patient treated with antithyroid drugs. Recombination joined TRBV28 with TRBJ1-4, and 8 junctional nucleotides match TRBD1. The CDR3 reads CASSFRQGSNEKLFF. The base sequence is TGTGCCAGCAGTTTCAGACAGGGGAGTAATGAAAAACTGTTTTTT.